The 21 T cell receptor beta chains listed next were all sequenced from one sample in a study of blood T cell repertoires in COVID-19 (dated by TCRdb to about 2020). Receptors were amplified or captured by the immunoSEQ multiplex PCR assay. TCRdb stores this immuneACCESS table with in-frame sequences only. Part of the clones is absent; in the studies checked, under half of the shortfall reflects unresolved V genes, and no reason is known for the rest. Counted in this sample were approximately 190,000 clones; 75% to 95% of them appeared once. The leading ten clones occupy about 0.54% of the sample. The sample consisted of peripheral blood. The receptors derive from a man aged 50 or older with acute or convalescent COVID-19.

V and J are TRBV19 and TRBJ2-5, with a possible D match to TRBD1 (6 bases). The CDR3 runs to 15 residues. Between the trimmed V and J ends, which lost 6 bases and 3 bases, there was a span of 17 bases. CDR1 is LNHDA and CDR2 is SQIVND in the germline V gene (reference sequence). CDR3 nucleotide sequence: TGTGCCAGTAGCAATAGGGGGACGGTTAAAGAGACCCAGTACTTC. Translating gives CASSNRGTVKETQYF. The entire variable domain, with the rest obtained from reference TRBV19 and TRBJ2-5, is as follows: DGGITQSPKYLFRKEGQNVTLSCEQNLNHDAMYWYRQDPGQGLRLIYYSQIVNDFQKGDIAEGYSVSREKKESFPLTVTSAQKNPTAFYLCASSNRGTVKETQYFGPGTRLLVL.

The chain recombines TRBV19 with TRBJ2-1, with no clear D. V was cut by 4 bases and J by 0 bases, with 7 bases left in between. This CDR3 comprises 14 residues. CDR1 and CDR2 from the germline V gene are LNHDA and SQIVND (reference sequence). The DNA of the CDR3 is TGTGCCAGTAGTAGGCAGGCCTCCTACAATGAGCAGTTCTTC. Protein product: CASSRQASYNEQFF.

DNA of the CDR3: TGTGCCAGTAAACAGGGACACAGCACAGATACGCAGTATTTT. As protein: CASKQGHSTDTQYF. J is TRBJ2-3 and V is TRBV27; TRBD1 is a possible D gene (6 bases). Germline V gene data show CDR1 as MNHEY and CDR2 as SMNVEV (reference sequence). Deletions cut 9 bases from V and 0 bases from J, with 13 bases between. This CDR3 has 14 amino acids.

The V gene is TRBV18, the J gene TRBJ1-1, with TRBD1 matching over 7 bases. The germline V gene encodes CDR1 KGHSH and CDR2 LQKENI. V lost 6 bases and J lost 11; bases outside the gene matches: 21. There are 16 residues in the CDR3. CDR3 in DNA: TGTGCCAGCTCGTCGAGACAGGGAAAAAACCTCGTCGGGGCTTTCTTT. Residues: CASSSRQGKNLVGAFF.

In its sample, this clone was seen once. The chain is built from TRBV11-2 and TRBJ2-7; weak D call: TRBD1 (6 bases). The germline V gene has CDR1 SGHAT and CDR2 FQNNGV. The CDR3 is made up of 12 amino acids. V shed 5 bases and J shed 3 bases, with 8 bases lying between them. In DNA form, the CDR3 reads TGTGCCAGCAGCGTACAGGGCTACGAGCAGTACTTC. Residues: CASSVQGYEQYF.

CDR3 DNA: TGTGCCAGCAGTGAATCCAGGGGGAGGCAGTACTTC. This translates into CASSESRGRQYF. The rearrangement uses TRBV25-1 and TRBJ2-7; TRBD1 matches at 7 bases. The CDR3 runs 12 residues. Germline CDR1 MGHDK, CDR2 SYGVNS. Trimming took 1 base from V and 9 from J; bases not matched to a gene: 3.

This clone was seen more than once but under ten times. This chain uses TRBV9 with TRBJ2-1; TRBD1 aligns across 11 bases. The germline V gene has CDR1 SGDLS and CDR2 YYNGEE. The V segment lost 4 bases and the J segment 6 bases; nucleotides outside the gene matches: 9. CDR3 size: 16 residues. The CDR3 reads CASSPERTGGFNEQFF. As DNA, the CDR3 is TGTGCCAGCAGCCCCGAAAGGACAGGGGGCTTCAATGAGCAGTTCTTC.

This chain connects TRBV9 to TRBJ2-2; 8 bases match TRBD1. Germline trimming cut 2 bases from V and 6 bases from J; bases unmatched to any gene: 3. The CDR3 loop spans 14 amino acids. The V gene's germline CDR1 is SGDLS and CDR2 YYNGEE. The CDR3 reads CASSVLQGAGELFF. The DNA for the CDR3 is TGTGCCAGCAGCGTTCTACAGGGGGCCGGGGAGCTGTTTTTT.

The rearrangement links TRBV27 to TRBJ2-3, with TRBD1 identical over 10 bases. CDR1 is MNHEY, CDR2 SMNVEV, per germline (reference sequence). The junction had 9 bases not matched to a gene; V was cut back by 10 bases and J by 8 bases. The CDR3 is 13 residues long. The CDR3 loop is CATLDRGFGTQYF. The CDR3 coding sequence is TGTGCCACCTTGGACAGGGGGTTCGGTACGCAGTATTTT.

V gene TRBV15 combines with J gene TRBJ1-6, with D maybe TRBD1 (5 bases). The CDR3 loop spans 16 amino acids. CDR1 and CDR2 from the germline V gene are LNHNV and YYDKDF (reference sequence). V shed 0 bases and J shed 7 bases, with 13 bases lying between them. The CDR3 DNA reads TGTGCCACCAGCAGAGAGGCGGGGCAGAACAATTCACCCCTCCACTTT. This encodes CATSREAGQNNSPLHF.

The chain carries TRBV10-2 and TRBJ2-3; 12 bases are a match to TRBD2. After removal of 8 bases from V and 3 bases from J, the junction contained 6 bases not matched to a gene. CDR1 is WSHSY, CDR2 SAAADI, per germline. The CDR3 length is 15 residues. The CDR3 region is CASAAGTSGTDTQYF. The CDR3, as DNA: TGCGCCAGCGCTGCCGGGACTAGCGGGACAGATACGCAGTATTTT.

The rearrangement links TRBV11-2 to TRBJ2-5; 7 positions match TRBD2. CDR3 length: 14 amino acids. J lost 5 bases, V lost 5 bases, and 8 bases had no gene match. The germline gives CDR1 SGHAT, CDR2 FQNNGV. CDR3: CASSLTSGAETQYF. DNA of the CDR3: TGTGCCAGCAGCCTCACGAGCGGGGCTGAGACCCAGTACTTC.

The genes are TRBV7-2 and TRBJ2-1, with 12 nucleotides matching TRBD2. The CDR3 loop spans 16 amino acids. V gave up 1 base and J gave up 6 bases; unmatched junction bases: 4. Germline V lookup: CDR1 SGHTA, CDR2 FQGNSA. CDR3 DNA sequence: TGTGCCAGCAGCTTAGGCCCTAGCGGGAGGGTCAATGAGCAGTTCTTC. The encoded protein is CASSLGPSGRVNEQFF.

V is TRBV3-1 (or the pseudogene TRBV3-2) and J is TRBJ2-1, with a weak D call TRBD1 (8 bases). The CDR3 has 18 amino acids. Trimming left V 4 bases short and J 0 bases short, with 19 bases between. Germline-derived CDR1 and CDR2 are LGHDT and YNNKEL (reference sequence). CDR3 sequence (DNA): TGTGCCAGCAGCCGGACAGGGTTTGGCGGGAGCTCCTACAATGAGCAGTTCTTC. It yields the protein CASSRTGFGGSSYNEQFF.

The gene calls are TRBV9 and TRBJ2-7; D is possibly TRBD2 (6 bases). The CDR3 totals 16 residues. With 3 bases removed from V and 5 bases from J, the gap between germline ends came to 21 bases. Germline CDR1 SGDLS, CDR2 YYNGEE. In DNA form, the CDR3 reads TGTGCCAGCAGCGCGAGTAGAGGACTGGCGGGACACGAGCAGTACTTC. As protein: CASSASRGLAGHEQYF.

The gene calls are TRBV28 and TRBJ1-1; D gene unclear. The CDR3 is 12 residues long. Germline V lookup: CDR1 MDHEN, CDR2 SYDVKM. Deletions cut 1 base from V and 5 bases from J, with 5 bases between. The CDR3 spells CASSLLSTEAFF. CDR3 nucleotides: TGTGCCAGCAGTTTATTGAGTACTGAAGCTTTCTTT.

This rearrangement joins TRBV11-1 to TRBJ2-4, with D unresolved. Deletions cut 1 base from V and 0 bases from J, with 10 bases between. The CDR3 consists of 16 residues. The germline gives CDR1 SGHAT, CDR2 FQDESV (reference sequence). CDR3 region: CASSLDRSVAKNIQYF. In DNA form, the CDR3 reads TGTGCCAGCAGCTTAGACCGCAGTGTAGCCAAAAACATTCAGTACTTC.

The chain carries TRBV27 and TRBJ2-2, with 15 bases aligning to TRBD2. This CDR3 contains 16 residues. Trimming at V came to 4 bases and at J to 7 bases, leaving 4 bases not matched to a gene. Germline V lookup: CDR1 MNHEY, CDR2 SMNVEV (reference sequence). This CDR3 is CASSSGLAGGGGELFF. The CDR3 DNA follows: TGTGCCAGCAGTTCGGGACTAGCGGGAGGCGGCGGGGAGCTGTTTTTT.

V gene TRBV5-6 combines with J gene TRBJ2-5; 8 bases agree with TRBD1. This CDR3 has 13 amino acids. The J segment lost 6 bases and the V segment lost 2 bases, leaving 3 bases of the junction unmatched. CDR1 is SGHDT, CDR2 YYEEEE, per germline. The CDR3 nucleotides read TGTGCCAGCAGCTTATACAGGGGGAAGACCCAGTACTTC. Translated, it gives CASSLYRGKTQYF.

J is TRBJ1-6 and V is TRBV7-9; 7 nucleotides match TRBD1. The CDR3 totals 14 residues. Germline CDR1 SEHNR, CDR2 FQNEAQ (reference sequence). The junction had 8 bases not matched to a gene; V was cut back by 8 bases and J by 7 bases. DNA for the CDR3: TGTGCCAGCTCAAGCAGGGGGGAGAATTCACCCCTCCACTTT. It encodes CASSSRGENSPLHF.

This sequence joins TRBV5-8 and TRBJ2-3; 14 bases match TRBD2. Germline loops: CDR1 SGHTS, CDR2 YDEGEE. V was clipped by 4 bases and J by 2 bases; unmatched bases: 6. The CDR3 is 17 residues long. CDR3 loop: CASSRRGLAGATDTQYF. CDR3 in DNA: TGTGCCAGCAGCCGCAGGGGACTAGCGGGAGCCACAGATACGCAGTATTTT.